The 9 T cell receptor beta chains below come from one sample, sequenced in a study of blood T cell repertoires in COVID-19. Generated by immunoSEQ multiplex PCR, the TCRdb table keeps only in-frame clones and is missing some. The sample consists of nearly 300,000 clones, roughly 86% of them appearing once. Sequenced material: PBMCs or T cells enriched from blood (not recorded which). These receptor sequences come from a woman aged 50 to 65 who had been exposed to COVID-19.

V usage is TRBV30 and J usage is TRBJ2-1; TRBD2 matches at 12 bases. V was pared by 3 bases and J by 14 bases, with 8 bases of the junction left unmatched. Germline CDR1 and CDR2: GTSNPN and SVGIG (reference sequence). The CDR3 runs 13 residues. CDR3 coding DNA: TGTGCCTGGAGCCTAGCGGGGGGGCTTGACGAGTTCTTC. It translates to CAWSLAGGLDEFF.

The V call is TRBV3-1 (or the pseudogene TRBV3-2), the J call TRBJ2-3; 7 nucleotides line up with TRBD1. Germline assignment: CDR1 LGHDT and CDR2 YNNKEL (reference sequence). Unmatched junction bases numbered 4, after V lost 1 base and J lost 3 bases. The CDR3 loop spans 15 amino acids. This chain's CDR3 is CASSQVQGRTDTQYF. In DNA, the CDR3 is TGTGCCAGCAGCCAAGTACAGGGGCGGACAGATACGCAGTATTTT.

This chain links TRBV6-5 with TRBJ2-7; no clear D gene. CDR3 length: 13 residues. The germline CDR1 and CDR2 sequences are MNHEY and SVGAGI. Trimming shortened V by 0 bases and J by 3 bases, and 6 bases separated the two germline ends. DNA of the CDR3: TGTGCCAGCAGTTACTCGTCCGTCTACGAGCAGTACTTC. It specifies CASSYSSVYEQYF.

CDR3 bases: TGTGCCAGCAGTGAATCGGGTGGTATAGATTCACCCCTCCACTTT. Amino acid sequence: CASSESGGIDSPLHF. The chain carries TRBV2 and TRBJ1-6; D call uncertain. Trimming took off 2 bases at V and 8 bases at J, with 13 bases between the two ends. Germline-derived CDR1 and CDR2 are SNHLY and FYNNEI. This CDR3 is built from 15 residues.

This chain connects TRBV9 to TRBJ2-5; D possibly corresponds to TRBD2 (6 bases). Germline V gene lookup returns CDR1 SGDLS and CDR2 YYNGEE. The length of the CDR3 is 14 residues. The germline V and J ends were trimmed by 2 bases and 5 bases, with 13 bases remaining between them. As DNA, the CDR3 is TGTGCCAGCAGCGTCTCCGGGACTCGGGAGACCCAGTACTTC. Its protein is CASSVSGTRETQYF.

This chain links TRBV4-1 with TRBJ1-6; TRBD1 agrees at 7 bases. The CDR3 runs to 16 residues. Per germline, CDR1 MGHRA and CDR2 YSYEKL. J was trimmed by 7 bases and V by 6 bases; bases with no gene match: 12. The CDR3: CASRPSPDRTNSPLHF. The DNA for the CDR3 is TGCGCCAGCAGACCCAGTCCGGACAGGACCAATTCACCCCTCCACTTT.

This sequence joins TRBV3-1 (or the pseudogene TRBV3-2) and TRBJ2-1; TRBD2 matches at 9 bases. CDR1 and CDR2 from the germline V gene are LGHDT and YNNKEL (reference sequence). This CDR3 is 17 amino acids long. Trimming at V came to 0 bases and at J to 1 base, leaving 4 bases not matched to a gene. CDR3 region: CASSQDLAGGSYNEQFF. The CDR3 DNA is TGTGCCAGCAGCCAAGATCTGGCGGGGGGGTCCTACAATGAGCAGTTCTTC.

The chain uses TRBV6-5 and TRBJ1-5; 8 nucleotides agree with TRBD1. The CDR3 loop spans 14 amino acids. The germline V gene has CDR1 MNHEY and CDR2 SVGAGI. The trim removed 6 bases at V and 7 bases at J, leaving 8 bases unmatched. This CDR3 reads CASRAGGARQPQHF. The CDR3, as DNA: TGTGCCAGCAGGGCAGGGGGCGCGAGGCAGCCCCAGCATTTT.

The V call is TRBV5-1, the J call TRBJ1-5; TRBD1 agrees at 8 bases. The CDR3 extends over 15 amino acids. V lost 5 bases to trimming and J lost 0 bases; unmatched junction nucleotides: 4. Germline assignment: CDR1 SGHRS and CDR2 YFSETQ. In DNA, the CDR3 is TGCGCCAGCAGTCCAGGGGGCTCTAGCAATCAGCCCCAGCATTTT. Its translation: CASSPGGSSNQPQHF.